The entry below describes one T cell receptor (beta chain). Its antigen remains unidentified. Libraries were prepared by immunoSEQ multiplex PCR; TCRdb keeps only in-frame clonotypes and omits some of them. This table has 120,000 or so clones, around 89% appearing once. Trimming took 0 bases from V and 9 from J, leaving 6 bases between them. CDR1 is MGHRA and CDR2 is YSYEKL in the germline V gene. This CDR3 is 13 amino acids long. This sample was included in a study of T cell responses to AZD1222 COVID-19 vaccine. Regarding the study as a whole: Increases in Spike-specific TCR breadth and depth were seen after two AZD1222 doses. Just a handful of AZD1222 recipients were seropositive at baseline. White British people made up most donors, females outnumbered males, and clonal diversity was possibly underestimated.

This sequence originates from an adult who received the AZD1222 COVID-19 vaccine. The source material was peripheral blood, sampled 28 days after the second AZD1222 dose. V gene TRBV4-1 combines with J gene TRBJ1-6; unclear D gene. This chain's CDR3 is CASSQDFLSPLHF. CDR3 DNA: TGCGCCAGCAGCCAAGATTTTCTTTCACCCCTCCACTTT.